The sequence of this TCR beta chain was determined in a study of shared clonotypes between healthy human individuals. Study conclusions and caveats: How much donors shared clonotypes was expected to be affected by sequencing depth.

Donors had no recently reported acute infections or vaccinations and were HIV-negative. Adults of Caucasian background living in Nashville, Tennessee made up all donors. Assay: immunoSEQ multiplex PCR; the TCRdb copy retains only in-frame clones and omits some. The data contain roughly 510,000 clones, over 60% of them seen just once; the ten biggest clones take up approximately 12%. After removal of 6 bases from V and 5 bases from J, the junction contained 6 bases not matched to a gene. Germline values: CDR1 SNHLY, CDR2 FYNNEI. The CDR3 is 15 residues long. Worth noting for this clone: Antigen specificity is unknown.

Sequenced sample: PBMCs. This chain uses TRBV2 with TRBJ2-2, with 10 bases matching TRBD2. The clonotype originates from a woman aged 35 to 49 in good health. Some clones in this sample may be carry-over from other donors' samples. The CDR3 protein is CASRFLAGVTGELFF. In DNA form, the CDR3 reads TGTGCCAGCAGATTCCTAGCGGGAGTGACCGGGGAGCTGTTTTTT.